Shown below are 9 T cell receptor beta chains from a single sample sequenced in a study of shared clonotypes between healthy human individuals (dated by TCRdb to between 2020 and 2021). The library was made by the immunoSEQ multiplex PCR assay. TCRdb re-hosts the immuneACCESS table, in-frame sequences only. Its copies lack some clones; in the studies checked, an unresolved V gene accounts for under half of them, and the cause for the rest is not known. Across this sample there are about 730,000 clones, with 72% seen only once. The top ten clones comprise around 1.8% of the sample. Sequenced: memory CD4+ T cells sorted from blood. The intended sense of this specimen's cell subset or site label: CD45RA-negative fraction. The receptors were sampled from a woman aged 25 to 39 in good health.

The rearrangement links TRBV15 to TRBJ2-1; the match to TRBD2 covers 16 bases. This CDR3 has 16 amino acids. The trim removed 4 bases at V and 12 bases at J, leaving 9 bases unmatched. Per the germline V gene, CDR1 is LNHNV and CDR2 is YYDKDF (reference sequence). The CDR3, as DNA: TGTGCCACCAGCACTCCCGGGACTAGCGGGAGGGCCGGGCAGTTCTTC. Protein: CATSTPGTSGRAGQFF.

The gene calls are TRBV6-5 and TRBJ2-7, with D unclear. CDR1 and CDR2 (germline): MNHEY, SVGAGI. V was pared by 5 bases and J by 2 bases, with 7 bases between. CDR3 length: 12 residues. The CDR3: CASSDLPYEQYF. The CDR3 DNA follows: TGTGCCAGCAGTGACCTCCCCTACGAGCAGTACTTC.

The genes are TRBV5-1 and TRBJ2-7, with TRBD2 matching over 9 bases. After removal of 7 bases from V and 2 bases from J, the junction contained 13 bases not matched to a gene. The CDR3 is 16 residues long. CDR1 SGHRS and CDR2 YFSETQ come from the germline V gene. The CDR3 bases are TGCGCCAGCCGGATACGTGCGGGAGGGCCCCCCTACGAGCAGTACTTC. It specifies CASRIRAGGPPYEQYF.

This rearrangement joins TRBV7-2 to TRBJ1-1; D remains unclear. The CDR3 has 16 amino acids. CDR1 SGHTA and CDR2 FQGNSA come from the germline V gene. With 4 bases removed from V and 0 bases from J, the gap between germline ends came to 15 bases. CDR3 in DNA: TGTGCCAGCAGCTCACCCAGACCCGGGTTGAACACTGAAGCTTTCTTT. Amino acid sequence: CASSSPRPGLNTEAFF. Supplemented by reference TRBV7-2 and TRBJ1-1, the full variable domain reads GAGVSQSPSNKVTEKGKDVELRCDPISGHTALYWYRQSLGQGLEFLIYFQGNSAPDKSGLPSDRFSAERTGGSVSTLTIQRTQQEDSAVYLCASSSPRPGLNTEAFFGQGTRLTVV.

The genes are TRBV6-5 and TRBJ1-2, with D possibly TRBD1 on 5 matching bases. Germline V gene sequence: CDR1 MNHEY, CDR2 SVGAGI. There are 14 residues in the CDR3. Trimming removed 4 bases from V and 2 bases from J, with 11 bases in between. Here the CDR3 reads CASSSGTENYGYTF. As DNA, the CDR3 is TGTGCCAGCAGTTCCGGGACGGAAAACTATGGCTACACCTTC.

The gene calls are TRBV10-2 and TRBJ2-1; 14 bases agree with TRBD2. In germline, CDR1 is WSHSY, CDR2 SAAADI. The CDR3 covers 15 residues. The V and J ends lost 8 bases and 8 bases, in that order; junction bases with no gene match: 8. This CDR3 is CASSRLAGGGDEQFF. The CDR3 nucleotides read TGCGCCAGCTCTCGACTAGCGGGAGGGGGGGATGAGCAGTTCTTC.

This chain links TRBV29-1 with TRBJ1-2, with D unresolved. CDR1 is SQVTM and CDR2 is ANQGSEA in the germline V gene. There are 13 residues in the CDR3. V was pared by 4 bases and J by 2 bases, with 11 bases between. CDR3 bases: TGCAGCGTTGCCCGAGGTGGGAACTATGGCTACACCTTC. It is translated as CSVARGGNYGYTF.

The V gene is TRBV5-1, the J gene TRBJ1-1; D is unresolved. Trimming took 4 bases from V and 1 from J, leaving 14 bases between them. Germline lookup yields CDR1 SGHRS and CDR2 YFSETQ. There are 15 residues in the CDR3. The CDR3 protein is CASSRGLAENTEAFF. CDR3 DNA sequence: TGCGCCAGCAGCCGAGGTCTCGCAGAGAACACTGAAGCTTTCTTT.

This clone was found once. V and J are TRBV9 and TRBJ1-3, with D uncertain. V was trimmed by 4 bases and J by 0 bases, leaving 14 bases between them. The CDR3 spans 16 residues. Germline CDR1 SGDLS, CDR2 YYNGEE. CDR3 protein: CASSPAAIISGNTIYF. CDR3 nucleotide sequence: TGTGCCAGCAGCCCCGCCGCAATAATCTCTGGAAACACCATATATTTT.